Below, one T cell receptor beta chain is given with its context. These data come from a study of shared clonotypes between healthy human individuals. The V and J ends lost 0 bases and 5 bases, in that order; junction bases with no gene match: 4. Germline CDR1 SNHLY, CDR2 FYNNEI. The CDR3 has 15 residues. Clones were read by immunoSEQ multiplex PCR, and TCRdb kept only the in-frame ones, dropping some. The data hold roughly 1,500,000 clones, with 95% to 99% observed a single time. The receptor's source is a young man in good health. The sample taken for sequencing was naive CD4+ T cells sorted from blood. The subset is: CD45RA+ positively selected. The V call is TRBV2, the J call TRBJ2-5; 9 bases are shared with TRBD1. The CDR3 is CASSEAGQGRETQYF. For the CDR3, the DNA is TGTGCCAGCAGTGAAGCAGGACAGGGGAGGGAGACCCAGTACTTC.